Sequencing of this TCR beta chain was carried out in a study of blood T cell repertoires in COVID-19. For the study at large: There were acute and convalescent COVID-19 samples, and they came from the United States, Italy and Spain.

Sequencing used immunoSEQ multiplex PCR; TCRdb keeps in-frame clones, though not all of them. The sample lists 150,000 to 200,000 clones, almost 80% occurring once. This CDR3 region has 14 residues. V shed 7 bases, J shed 6 bases, and the junction held 10 bases outside the gene matches. Material: PBMCs or T cells enriched from blood (not recorded which). The V gene is TRBV5-7, the J gene TRBJ2-1, with TRBD1 identical over 7 bases. TRBV5-7 is identified as an open reading frame with a role that is uncertain. The sequence was obtained from a woman in her fifties or sixties who had recovered from COVID-19. The CDR3 nucleotides are TGTGCCAGCGCCAGGGGGTCAACGACCAATGAGCAGTTCTTC. It translates to CASARGSTTNEQFF.